This TCR beta chain was observed in a study of T cell changes during pregnancy in multiple sclerosis. Germline V CDR1 and CDR2: LNHDA, SQIVND (reference sequence). The length of the CDR3 is 14 residues. Germline trimming cut 8 bases from V and 4 bases from J; bases unmatched to any gene: 8. TCRdb's copy holds only in-frame clones and misses some; the assay was immunoSEQ multiplex PCR. The table has roughly 70,000 clones, just over 90% seen once. Here the sequenced sample was peripheral blood, taken in the third trimester of pregnancy. This sequence originates from a female donor with multiple sclerosis, enrolled in a pregnancy study. This chain links TRBV19 with TRBJ1-2, with TRBD1 identical over 9 bases. The CDR3 here is CASGDRGELYGYTF. CDR3 DNA sequence: TGTGCCAGTGGTGACAGGGGGGAACTCTATGGCTACACCTTC. Combining the CDR3 with reference TRBV19 and TRBJ1-2 gives the whole variable domain DGGITQSPKYLFRKEGQNVTLSCEQNLNHDAMYWYRQDPGQGLRLIYYSQIVNDFQKGDIAEGYSVSREKKESFPLTVTSAQKNPTAFYLCASGDRGELYGYTFGSGTRLTVV.